The 26 T cell receptor beta chains listed next were all sequenced from one sample in a study of Ad26.COV2.S vaccination and SARS-CoV-2 variants (dated by TCRdb to about 2021). The treatment or condition label corresponds to: some 20 received Ad26.COV2.S at low or high dose, single or two shots; about 5 received placebo; per-sample allocation not given. Repertoires of vaccine and placebo recipients were sequenced from samples taken on day 63 after the first injection. The library was built by means of the immunoSEQ multiplex PCR assay. TCRdb obtained this table from immuneACCESS and retained in-frame rearrangements with V and J assigned. These tables miss some clones; where compared with another copy, unresolved V genes account for less than half of the shortfall, and the remainder is unexplained. This sample comprises 400,000 to 450,000 clones, about 92% of them detected only once. Together, the top ten hold less than 4.5% of the sample.

Here the sequenced sample was peripheral blood, taken in a trial of Ad26.COV2.S vaccine versus placebo. Receptors originate from a person between 18 and 60 years old who received the Ad26.COV2.S COVID-19 vaccine or a placebo.

This chain connects TRBV7-6 to TRBJ2-2, with 14 bases matching TRBD2. With V trimmed by 2 bases and J by 0 bases, 11 bases remained unmatched. Per the germline V gene, CDR1 is SGHVS and CDR2 is FNYEAQ. CDR3 length: 21 amino acids. The CDR3 sequence: CASSLSIRTSGRHSNTGELFF. For the CDR3, the DNA is TGTGCCAGCAGCTTATCGATTCGGACTAGCGGGAGGCACTCGAACACCGGGGAGCTGTTTTTT.

This chain connects TRBV29-1 to TRBJ1-1; D ambiguous. The CDR3 spans 13 residues. Germline V gives CDR1 SQVTM, CDR2 ANQGSEA. V gave up 3 bases and J gave up 5 bases, with 13 bases separating them. The CDR3 nucleotides read TGCAGCGTTGACAGGACCCCGAGGACTGAAGCTTTCTTT. It yields the protein CSVDRTPRTEAFF.

This clone was seen only once. The chain links TRBV2 to TRBJ2-7; 7 bases map to TRBD2. Per the germline V gene, CDR1 is SNHLY and CDR2 is FYNNEI. The CDR3 covers 11 residues. The V and J ends lost 6 bases and 6 bases, in that order; junction bases with no gene match: 2. CDR3 sequence (DNA): TGTGCCAGCAGGACGGGAGGCGAGCAGTACTTC. Translated, it gives CASRTGGEQYF.

The chain joins TRBV7-3 to TRBJ2-7; weak D call: TRBD2 (6 bases). The CDR3 extends over 14 amino acids. Trimming removed 4 bases from V and 6 bases from J, with 16 bases in between. Per germline, CDR1 SGHTA and CDR2 FQGTGA. CDR3 sequence: CASSSGLAPSEQYF. The CDR3 region has the DNA TGTGCCAGCAGCTCGGGACTCGCCCCCAGCGAGCAGTACTTC. Drawing the rest from reference TRBV7-3 and TRBJ2-7, the complete variable domain is GAGVSQTPSNKVTEKGKYVELRCDPISGHTALYWYRQSLGQGPEFLIYFQGTGAADDSGLPNDRFFAVRPEGSVSTLKIQRTERGDSAVYLCASSSGLAPSEQYFGPGTRLTVT.

The chain couples TRBV19 to TRBJ1-1; 7 bases are shared with TRBD1. J was trimmed by 3 bases and V by 5 bases; bases with no gene match: 6. Germline V gene lookup returns CDR1 LNHDA and CDR2 SQIVND (reference sequence). This CDR3 comprises 14 residues. CDR3 nucleotide sequence: TGTGCCAGTAGTGTCCTCAGGGGGGACACTGAAGCTTTCTTT. Its protein is CASSVLRGDTEAFF.

This chain uses TRBV2 with TRBJ2-1; no firm D call. CDR1 is SNHLY and CDR2 is FYNNEI in the germline V gene. CDR3 length equals 14 residues. V lost 7 bases and J 5 bases, leaving 15 bases between the germline ends. CDR3 bases: TGTGCCAGCATTTTCGGGTACTCAAACAATGAGCAGTTCTTC. Its translation: CASIFGYSNNEQFF. The full variable domain, in which reference TRBV2 and TRBJ2-1 provide the parts outside the CDR3, is EPEVTQTPSHQVTQMGQEVILRCVPISNHLYFYWYRQILGQKVEFLVSFYNNEISEKSEIFDDQFSVERPDGSNFTLKIRSTKLEDSAMYFCASIFGYSNNEQFFGPGTRLTVL.

This rearrangement joins TRBV3-1 (or the pseudogene TRBV3-2) to TRBJ2-1, with D perhaps assigned TRBD1 or TRBD2 (5 bases each). The CDR3 length is 15 residues. Trimming pared 0 bases from V and 6 bases from J, leaving 12 bases between. Germline CDR1 and CDR2: LGHDT and YNNKEL (reference sequence). The CDR3, as DNA: TGTGCCAGCAGCCAAGACCTAGCAAGGGGCAATGAGCAGTTCTTC. It specifies CASSQDLARGNEQFF.

The rearrangement joins TRBV9 to TRBJ2-3, with 9 bases that match TRBD1. In germline, CDR1 is SGDLS, CDR2 YYNGEE. This CDR3 is built from 15 residues. The V segment lost 4 bases and the J segment 2 bases; nucleotides outside the gene matches: 5. CDR3 amino acids: CASSSRDRDTDTQYF. CDR3 in DNA: TGTGCCAGCAGCTCGCGGGACAGGGACACAGATACGCAGTATTTT.

The chain uses TRBV28 and TRBJ2-7; 8 bases line up with TRBD2. This CDR3 is 17 amino acids long. The ends lost 5 bases at V and 6 bases at J; junction bases unmatched: 18. Germline V gene data show CDR1 as MDHEN and CDR2 as SYDVKM. The CDR3 DNA sequence: TGTGCCAGCAGTGGGCCGGGGTGGGGTAGCGGGAAGTTCGAGCAGTACTTC. Translation: CASSGPGWGSGKFEQYF.

The chain joins TRBV10-3 to TRBJ1-3; tentative D call: TRBD1 (6 bases). Trimming took off 8 bases at V and 4 bases at J, with 12 bases between the two ends. CDR1 is ENHRY and CDR2 is SYGVKD in the germline V gene. The CDR3 has 13 residues. The CDR3 sequence is CAIQGLSGNTIYF. Here the CDR3 DNA reads TGTGCCATCCAGGGGTTATCCGGAAACACCATATATTTT.

The gene calls are TRBV28 and TRBJ1-2; D call uncertain. Looked up from germline, CDR1 is MDHEN and CDR2 is SYDVKM. V lost 5 bases and J 3 bases, leaving 13 bases between the germline ends. The CDR3 covers 14 residues. The CDR3 protein is CASSEQIGYYGYTF. CDR3 coding DNA: TGTGCCAGCAGTGAACAAATTGGGTACTATGGCTACACCTTC.

This chain links TRBV7-6 with TRBJ2-1, with 7 bases fitting TRBD1. J gave up 3 bases and V 5 bases, and 7 bases lay outside the gene matches. From germline, CDR1 is SGHVS and CDR2 FNYEAQ. This CDR3 region has 15 residues. CDR3 nucleotides: TGTGCCAGCAGCCTTGGGACAGCGGTCTACAATGAGCAGTTCTTC. Protein: CASSLGTAVYNEQFF. The full variable domain, completed using reference TRBV7-6 and TRBJ2-1, is GAGVSQSPRYKVTKRGQDVALRCDPISGHVSLYWYRQALGQGPEFLTYFNYEAQQDKSGLPNDRFSAERPEGSISTLTIQRTEQRDSAMYRCASSLGTAVYNEQFFGPGTRLTVL.

This clone was picked up a small number of times. The rearrangement links TRBV19 to TRBJ2-7; maybe TRBD1 (5 bases). This CDR3 region has 13 residues. Trimming stripped 6 bases from V and 3 bases from J, with 12 bases between. Germline V gives CDR1 LNHDA, CDR2 SQIVND (reference sequence). The CDR3 DNA follows: TGTGCCAGTAGCCGAACAGGATTCTACGAGCAGTACTTC. It is translated as CASSRTGFYEQYF.

The chain links TRBV2 to TRBJ2-7; 7 nucleotides line up with TRBD2. This CDR3 has 14 amino acids. Germline lookup yields CDR1 SNHLY and CDR2 FYNNEI. The trim removed 6 bases at V and 0 bases at J, leaving 5 bases unmatched. The CDR3 bases are TGTGCCAGCAGGGGGCGGGAGAGCTCCTACGAGCAGTACTTC. Translated, it gives CASRGRESSYEQYF.

V gene TRBV14 combines with J gene TRBJ2-2; no clear D. The V gene's germline CDR1 is SGHDN and CDR2 FVKESK. The CDR3 totals 15 residues. The V end was cut by 2 bases, the J end by 4 bases, with 11 bases between. The CDR3 spells CASSQFLVGTGELFF. The CDR3 nucleotides are TGTGCCAGCAGCCAATTCTTGGTGGGCACCGGGGAGCTGTTTTTT.

The gene calls are TRBV3-1 (or the pseudogene TRBV3-2) and TRBJ2-7; perhaps D is TRBD1 or TRBD2 (5 bases each). This CDR3 region has 15 residues. CDR1 and CDR2 from the germline V gene are LGHDT and YNNKEL (reference sequence). V lost 4 bases, J lost 4 bases, and 17 bases lay in between. CDR3 nucleotide sequence: TGTGCCAGCAGCCGGGGCTGGGACCCCAAGTACGAGCAGTACTTC. Its translation: CASSRGWDPKYEQYF.

The gene calls are TRBV28 and TRBJ2-1; TRBD2 might be the D (6 bases). Germline assignment: CDR1 MDHEN and CDR2 SYDVKM. The CDR3 runs 15 residues. The V gene lost 4 bases and the J gene lost 4 bases, with 14 bases spanning the gap. For the CDR3, the DNA is TGTGCCAGCAGTTACCTCCCGGAGGGGTACAATGAGCAGTTCTTC. This codes for CASSYLPEGYNEQFF.

As DNA, the CDR3 is TGTGCCAGCGGGGTCGGCTCCTACGAGCAGTACTTC. It specifies CASGVGSYEQYF. The chain employs TRBV12-3 or TRBV12-4 and TRBJ2-7, with no clear D. The CDR3 sequence is 12 residues long. Trimming pared 8 bases from V and 0 bases from J, leaving 8 bases between.

This rearrangement joins TRBV19 to TRBJ2-6; D uncertain. The germline V and J ends were trimmed by 3 bases and 0 bases, with 15 bases remaining between them. CDR1 and CDR2 (germline): LNHDA, SQIVND (reference sequence). There are 18 residues in the CDR3. This CDR3 is CASSIRSQPVSGANVLTF. For the CDR3, the DNA is TGTGCCAGTAGTATCAGGAGTCAACCCGTCTCTGGGGCCAACGTCCTGACTTTC.

The chain has TRBV28 and TRBJ1-3, with a tentative D call TRBD1 (6 bases). V dropped 7 bases and J dropped 1 base, with 14 bases sitting between them. The CDR3 is 15 amino acids. Germline CDR1 reads MDHEN; CDR2 reads SYDVKM. This CDR3 is CASITGAMSGNTIYF. In DNA form, the CDR3 reads TGTGCCAGCATAACGGGGGCGATGTCTGGAAACACCATATATTTT.

This chain links TRBV6-2 or TRBV6-3 with TRBJ2-7, with 8 bases aligning to TRBD1. The germline CDR1 and CDR2 sequences are MNHEY and SVGEGT. V trimming: 2 bases; J trimming: 2 bases; junction bases outside the gene matches: 8. The CDR3 totals 16 residues. CDR3 loop: CASSYDRTGLTYEQYF. CDR3 coding DNA: TGTGCCAGCAGTTACGACCGGACAGGGCTTACCTACGAGCAGTACTTC.

This rearrangement joins TRBV2 to TRBJ2-3; 11 bases line up with TRBD1. This CDR3 spans 15 amino acids. Trimming cost V 8 bases and J 5 bases; bases outside gene matches: 9. Germline V gene lookup returns CDR1 SNHLY and CDR2 FYNNEI. The CDR3 here is CASSGQGGRGDTQYF. CDR3 in DNA: TGTGCCAGCTCGGGACAGGGGGGTCGCGGAGATACGCAGTATTTT.

The chain employs TRBV29-1 and TRBJ2-7; the D gene is possibly TRBD1 (5 bases). Trimming took off 4 bases at V and 1 base at J, with 14 bases between the two ends. Per the germline V gene, CDR1 is SQVTM and CDR2 is ANQGSEA. CDR3 size: 14 residues. Here the CDR3 reads CSVAVDRNSYEQYF. The CDR3 bases are TGCAGCGTTGCGGTAGACAGAAATTCCTACGAGCAGTACTTC.

This chain links TRBV28 with TRBJ2-1, with 7 bases that match TRBD1. Germline CDR1 MDHEN, CDR2 SYDVKM. This CDR3 region has 18 residues. V lost 0 bases and J lost 7; bases outside the gene matches: 15. The CDR3 nucleotides read TGTGCCAGCAGTTTATGGACAGGGTTAGGTTCCGGTAAGAATGAGCAGTTCTTC. This gives the protein CASSLWTGLGSGKNEQFF.

V usage is TRBV28 and J usage is TRBJ2-1; 7 bases are shared with TRBD2. CDR1 MDHEN and CDR2 SYDVKM come from the germline V gene. The CDR3 sequence is 16 residues long. V dropped 1 base and J dropped 12; count of bases not matched to a gene: 15. CDR3 sequence reads: CASSLSGDYRSRGQFF. The CDR3 DNA is TGTGCCAGCAGTTTATCCGGGGACTACCGATCCAGAGGGCAGTTCTTC.

The chain carries TRBV11-1 and TRBJ2-7; D is undetermined. The CDR3 is 14 residues long. Germline CDR1 reads SGHAT; CDR2 reads FQDESV (reference sequence). Deletions cut 5 bases from V and 3 bases from J, with 14 bases between. DNA for the CDR3: TGTGCCAGCAGCACCTCAGTTGATTACTACGAGCAGTACTTC. Translation gives CASSTSVDYYEQYF. Drawing the rest from reference TRBV11-1 and TRBJ2-7, the complete variable domain is EAEVAQSPRYKITEKSQAVAFWCDPISGHATLYWYRQILGQGPELLVQFQDESVVDDSQLPKDRFSAERLKGVDSTLKIQPAELGDSAMYLCASSTSVDYYEQYFGPGTRLTVT.